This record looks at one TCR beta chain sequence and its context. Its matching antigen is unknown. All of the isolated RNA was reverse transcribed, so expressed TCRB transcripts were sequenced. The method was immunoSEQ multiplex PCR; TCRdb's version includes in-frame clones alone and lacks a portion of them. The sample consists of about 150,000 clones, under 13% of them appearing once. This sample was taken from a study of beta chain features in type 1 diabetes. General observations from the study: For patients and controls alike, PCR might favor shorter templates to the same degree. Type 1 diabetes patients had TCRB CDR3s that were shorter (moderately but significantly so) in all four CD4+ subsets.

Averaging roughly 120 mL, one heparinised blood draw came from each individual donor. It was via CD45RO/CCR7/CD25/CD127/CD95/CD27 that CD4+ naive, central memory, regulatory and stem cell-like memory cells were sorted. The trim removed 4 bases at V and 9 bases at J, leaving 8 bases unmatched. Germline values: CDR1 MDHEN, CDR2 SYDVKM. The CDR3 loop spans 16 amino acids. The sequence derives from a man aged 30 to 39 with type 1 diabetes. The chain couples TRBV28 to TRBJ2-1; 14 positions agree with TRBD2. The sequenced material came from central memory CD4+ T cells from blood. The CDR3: CASSSSGTSGSAEQFF. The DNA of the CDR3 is TGTGCCAGCAGTTCCTCCGGGACTAGCGGGAGTGCTGAGCAGTTCTTC. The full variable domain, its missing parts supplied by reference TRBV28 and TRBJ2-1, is DVKVTQSSRYLVKRTGEKVFLECVQDMDHENMFWYRQDPGLGLRLIYFSYDVKMKEKGDIPEGYSVSREKKERFSLILESASTNQTSMYLCASSSSGTSGSAEQFFGPGTRLTVL.